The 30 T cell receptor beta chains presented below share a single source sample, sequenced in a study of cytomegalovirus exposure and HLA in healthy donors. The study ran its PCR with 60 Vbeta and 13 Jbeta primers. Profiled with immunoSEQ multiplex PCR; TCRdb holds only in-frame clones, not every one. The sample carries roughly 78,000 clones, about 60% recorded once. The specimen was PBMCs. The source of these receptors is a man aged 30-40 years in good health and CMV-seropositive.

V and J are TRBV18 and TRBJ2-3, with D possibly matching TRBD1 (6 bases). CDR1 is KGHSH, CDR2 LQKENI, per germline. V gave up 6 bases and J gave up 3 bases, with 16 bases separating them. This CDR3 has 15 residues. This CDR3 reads CASSPAGALTDTQYF. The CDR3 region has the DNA TGTGCCAGCTCCCCTGCAGGGGCCCTTACAGATACGCAGTATTTT.

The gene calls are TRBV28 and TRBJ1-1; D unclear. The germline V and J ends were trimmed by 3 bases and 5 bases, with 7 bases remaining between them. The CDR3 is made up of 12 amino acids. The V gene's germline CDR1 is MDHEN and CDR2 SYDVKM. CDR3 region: CASSLWETEAFF. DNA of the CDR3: TGTGCCAGCAGTTTGTGGGAGACTGAAGCTTTCTTT.

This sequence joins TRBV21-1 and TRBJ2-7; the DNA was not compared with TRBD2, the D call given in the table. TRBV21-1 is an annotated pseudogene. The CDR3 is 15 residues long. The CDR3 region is CASSKASGTLYEQYF. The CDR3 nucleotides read TGTGCCAGCAGCAAAGCTAGCGGGACGCTCTACGAGCAGTACTTC.

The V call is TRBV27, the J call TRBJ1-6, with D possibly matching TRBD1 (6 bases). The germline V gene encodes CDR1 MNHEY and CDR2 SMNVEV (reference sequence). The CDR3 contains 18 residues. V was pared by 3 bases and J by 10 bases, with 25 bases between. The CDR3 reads CASSFSLPGQSNYSPLHF. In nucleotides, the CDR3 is TGTGCCAGCAGTTTCTCGCTGCCGGGACAATCAAACTACTCACCCCTCCACTTT.

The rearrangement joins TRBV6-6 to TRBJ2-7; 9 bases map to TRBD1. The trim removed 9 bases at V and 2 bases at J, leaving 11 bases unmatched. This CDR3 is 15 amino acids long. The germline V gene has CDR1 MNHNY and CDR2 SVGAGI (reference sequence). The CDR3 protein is CARGQGLQSPYEQYF. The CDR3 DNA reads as TGTGCCAGAGGACAGGGGCTACAAAGTCCCTACGAGCAGTACTTC.

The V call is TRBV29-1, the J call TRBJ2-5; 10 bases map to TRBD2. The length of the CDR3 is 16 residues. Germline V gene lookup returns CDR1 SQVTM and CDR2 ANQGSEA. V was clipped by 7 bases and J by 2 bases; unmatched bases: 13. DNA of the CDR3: TGCAGCGACTTTAGCGGGGGGAATTCGAATCAAGAGACCCAGTACTTC. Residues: CSDFSGGNSNQETQYF. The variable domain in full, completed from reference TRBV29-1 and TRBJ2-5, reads SAVISQKPSRDICQRGTSLTIQCQVDSQVTMMFWYRQQPGQSLTLIATANQGSEATYESGFVIDKFPISRPNLTFSTLTVSNMSPEDSSIYLCSDFSGGNSNQETQYFGPGTRLLVL.

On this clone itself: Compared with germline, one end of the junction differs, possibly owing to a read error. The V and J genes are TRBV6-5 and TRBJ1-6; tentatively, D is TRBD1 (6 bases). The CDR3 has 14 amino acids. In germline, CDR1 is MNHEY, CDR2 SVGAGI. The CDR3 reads CGSSGRGWNSPLHF. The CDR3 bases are TGTGGCAGCAGTGGCAGGGGATGGAATTCACCCCTCCACTTT.

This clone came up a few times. The CDR3 region is CSVGAGNLNNEQFF. The CDR3 DNA sequence: TGCAGCGTCGGAGCGGGCAACTTAAACAATGAGCAGTTCTTC. The chain couples TRBV29-1 to TRBJ2-1, with a tentative D call TRBD2 (6 bases). CDR3 length: 14 residues. Germline V lookup: CDR1 SQVTM, CDR2 ANQGSEA. V lost 6 bases and J lost 5, with 17 bases in between.

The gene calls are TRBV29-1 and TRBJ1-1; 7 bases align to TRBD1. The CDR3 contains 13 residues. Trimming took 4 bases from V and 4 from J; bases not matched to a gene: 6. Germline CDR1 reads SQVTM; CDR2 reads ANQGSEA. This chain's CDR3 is CSVGLTGATEAFF. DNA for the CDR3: TGCAGCGTTGGACTTACAGGGGCCACTGAAGCTTTCTTT.

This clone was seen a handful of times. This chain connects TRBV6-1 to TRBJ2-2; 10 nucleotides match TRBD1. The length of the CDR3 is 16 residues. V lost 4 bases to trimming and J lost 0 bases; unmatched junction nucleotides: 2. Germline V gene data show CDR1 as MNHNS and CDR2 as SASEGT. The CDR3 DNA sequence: TGTGCCAGCAGTGGGGGGACAGGGGCGAACACCGGGGAGCTGTTTTTT. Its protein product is CASSGGTGANTGELFF.

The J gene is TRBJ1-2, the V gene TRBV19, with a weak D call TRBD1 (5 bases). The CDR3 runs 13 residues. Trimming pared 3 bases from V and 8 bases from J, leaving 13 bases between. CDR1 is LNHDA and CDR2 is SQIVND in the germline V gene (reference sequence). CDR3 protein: CASSIGSGLGYTF. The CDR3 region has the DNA TGTGCCAGTAGTATTGGCTCAGGGTTAGGCTACACCTTC. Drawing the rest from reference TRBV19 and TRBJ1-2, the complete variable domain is DGGITQSPKYLFRKEGQNVTLSCEQNLNHDAMYWYRQDPGQGLRLIYYSQIVNDFQKGDIAEGYSVSREKKESFPLTVTSAQKNPTAFYLCASSIGSGLGYTFGSGTRLTVV.

The chain's CDR3 is CASRPAGGVSTEAFF. The CDR3 DNA reads TGTGCCAGCAGACCTGCAGGGGGCGTCAGCACTGAAGCTTTCTTT. The chain carries TRBV5-6 and TRBJ1-1; 8 positions agree with TRBD1. With V trimmed by 5 bases and J by 4 bases, 10 bases remained unmatched. Germline V gene sequence: CDR1 SGHDT, CDR2 YYEEEE. The CDR3 spans 15 residues.

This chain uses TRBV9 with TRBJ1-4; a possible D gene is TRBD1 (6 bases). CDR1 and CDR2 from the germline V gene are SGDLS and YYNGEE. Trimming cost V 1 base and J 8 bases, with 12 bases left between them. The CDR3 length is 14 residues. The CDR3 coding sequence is TGTGCCAGCAGCGTAACAGGGAGTAGGGAAAAACTGTTTTTT. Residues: CASSVTGSREKLFF. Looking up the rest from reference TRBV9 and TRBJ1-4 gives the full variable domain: DSGVTQTPKHLITATGQRVTLRCSPRSGDLSVYWYQQSLDQGLQFLIQYYNGEERAKGNILERFSAQQFPDLHSELNLSSLELGDSALYFCASSVTGSREKLFFGSGTQLSVL.

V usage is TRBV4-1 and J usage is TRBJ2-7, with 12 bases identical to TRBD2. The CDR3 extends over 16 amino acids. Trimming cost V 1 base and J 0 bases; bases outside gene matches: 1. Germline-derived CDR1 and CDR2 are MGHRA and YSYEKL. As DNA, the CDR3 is TGCGCCAGCAGCCAAGGACTAGCGGGGGCCTCCTACGAGCAGTACTTC. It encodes CASSQGLAGASYEQYF.

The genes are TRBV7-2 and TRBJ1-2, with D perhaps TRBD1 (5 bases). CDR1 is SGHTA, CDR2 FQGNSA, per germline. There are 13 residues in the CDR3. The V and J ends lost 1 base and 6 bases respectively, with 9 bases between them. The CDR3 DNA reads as TGTGCCAGCAGCTTAGTACAGGCTGATGGCTACACCTTC. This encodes CASSLVQADGYTF.

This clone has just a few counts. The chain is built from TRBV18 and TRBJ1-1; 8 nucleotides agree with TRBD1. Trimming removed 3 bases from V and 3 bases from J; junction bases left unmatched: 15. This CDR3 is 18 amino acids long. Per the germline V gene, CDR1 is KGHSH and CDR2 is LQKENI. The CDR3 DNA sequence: TGTGCCAGCTCACCGGTCGGAGGGGCAGGGGGCGTGGACACTGAAGCTTTCTTT. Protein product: CASSPVGGAGGVDTEAFF.

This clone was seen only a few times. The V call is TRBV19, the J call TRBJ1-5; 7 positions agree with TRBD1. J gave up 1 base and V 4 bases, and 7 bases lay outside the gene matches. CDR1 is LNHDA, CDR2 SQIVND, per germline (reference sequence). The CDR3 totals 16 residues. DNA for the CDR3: TGTGCCAGTAGTAACACAGGGGTATTAAGCAATCAGCCCCAGCATTTT. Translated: CASSNTGVLSNQPQHF. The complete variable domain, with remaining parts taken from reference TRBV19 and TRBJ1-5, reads DGGITQSPKYLFRKEGQNVTLSCEQNLNHDAMYWYRQDPGQGLRLIYYSQIVNDFQKGDIAEGYSVSREKKESFPLTVTSAQKNPTAFYLCASSNTGVLSNQPQHFGDGTRLSIL.

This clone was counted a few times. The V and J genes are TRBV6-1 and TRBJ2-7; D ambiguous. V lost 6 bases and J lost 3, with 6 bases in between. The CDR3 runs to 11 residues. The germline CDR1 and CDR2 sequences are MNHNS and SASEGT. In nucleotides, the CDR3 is TGTGCCAGCAGAATCTACTACGAGCAGTACTTC. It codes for CASRIYYEQYF.

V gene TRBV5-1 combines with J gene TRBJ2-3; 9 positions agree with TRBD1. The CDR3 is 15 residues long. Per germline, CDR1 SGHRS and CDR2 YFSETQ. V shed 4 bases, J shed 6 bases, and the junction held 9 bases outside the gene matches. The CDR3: CASSPGQGGLDTQYF. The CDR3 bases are TGCGCCAGCAGCCCGGGACAGGGCGGTCTTGATACGCAGTATTTT.

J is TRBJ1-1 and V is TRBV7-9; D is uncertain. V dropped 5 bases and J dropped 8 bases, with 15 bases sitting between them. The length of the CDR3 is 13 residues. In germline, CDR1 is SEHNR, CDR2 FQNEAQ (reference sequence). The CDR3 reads CASSPPAGSEAFF. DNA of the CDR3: TGTGCCAGCAGCCCACCGGCCGGGAGCGAAGCTTTCTTT.

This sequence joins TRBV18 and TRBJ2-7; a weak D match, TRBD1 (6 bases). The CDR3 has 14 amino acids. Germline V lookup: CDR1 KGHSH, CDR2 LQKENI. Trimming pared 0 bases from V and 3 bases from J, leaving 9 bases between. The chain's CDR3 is CASSPPRGSYEQYF. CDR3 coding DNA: TGTGCCAGCTCACCACCCAGGGGAAGCTACGAGCAGTACTTC.

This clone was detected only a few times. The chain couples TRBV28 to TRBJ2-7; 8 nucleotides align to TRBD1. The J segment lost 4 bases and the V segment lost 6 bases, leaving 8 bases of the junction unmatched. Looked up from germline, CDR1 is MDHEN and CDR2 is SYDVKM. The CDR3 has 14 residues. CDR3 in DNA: TGTGCCAGCAGACGAACGACAGGGGTTTACGAGCAGTACTTC. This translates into CASRRTTGVYEQYF.

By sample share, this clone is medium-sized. CDR3 DNA: TGTGCCACCCTACCAGGGGGGCAAGAGTATCTAGAGCAGTACTTC. It yields the protein CATLPGGQEYLEQYF. The rearrangement uses TRBV21-1 and TRBJ2-7; the table gives TRBD1 as D, unverified against the DNA. TRBV21-1 is a pseudogene locus. CDR3 length: 15 residues.

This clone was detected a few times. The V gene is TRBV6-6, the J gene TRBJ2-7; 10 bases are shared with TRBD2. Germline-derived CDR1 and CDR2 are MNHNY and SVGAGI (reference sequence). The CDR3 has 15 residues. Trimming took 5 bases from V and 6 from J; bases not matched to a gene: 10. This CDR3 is CASSKKREGVAEQYF. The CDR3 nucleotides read TGTGCCAGCAGTAAGAAGCGGGAGGGCGTTGCCGAGCAGTACTTC.

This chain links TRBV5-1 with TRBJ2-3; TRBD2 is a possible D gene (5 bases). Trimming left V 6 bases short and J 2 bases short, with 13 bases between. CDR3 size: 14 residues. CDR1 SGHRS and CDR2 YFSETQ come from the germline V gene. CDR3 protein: CASNSETITDTQYF. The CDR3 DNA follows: TGCGCCAGCAACTCAGAGACTATCACAGATACGCAGTATTTT.

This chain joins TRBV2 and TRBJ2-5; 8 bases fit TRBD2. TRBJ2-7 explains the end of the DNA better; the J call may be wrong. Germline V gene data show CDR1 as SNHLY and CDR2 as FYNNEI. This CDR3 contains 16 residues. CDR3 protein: CASSPRGLEGPNEQYF. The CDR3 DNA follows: TGTGCCAGCAGTCCTAGGGGACTAGAAGGCCCCAACGAGCAGTACTTC.

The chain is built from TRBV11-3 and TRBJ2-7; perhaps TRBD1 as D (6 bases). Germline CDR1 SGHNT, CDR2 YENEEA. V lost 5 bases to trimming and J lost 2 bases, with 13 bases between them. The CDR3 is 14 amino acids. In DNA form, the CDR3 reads TGTGCCAGCAGCCGAAGACAGGAGCCCTACGAGCAGTACTTC. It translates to CASSRRQEPYEQYF.

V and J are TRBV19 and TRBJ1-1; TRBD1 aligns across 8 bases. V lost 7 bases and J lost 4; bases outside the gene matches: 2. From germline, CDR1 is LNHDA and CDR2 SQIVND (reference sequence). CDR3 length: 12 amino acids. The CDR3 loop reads CASNTGGTEAFF. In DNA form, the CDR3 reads TGTGCCAGTAACACAGGGGGCACTGAAGCTTTCTTT.

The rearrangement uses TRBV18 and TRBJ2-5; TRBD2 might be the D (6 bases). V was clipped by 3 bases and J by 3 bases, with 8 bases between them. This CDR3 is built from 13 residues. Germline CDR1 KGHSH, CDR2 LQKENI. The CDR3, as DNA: TGTGCCAGCTCACCTAGCGGCAAAGAGACCCAGTACTTC. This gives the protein CASSPSGKETQYF.

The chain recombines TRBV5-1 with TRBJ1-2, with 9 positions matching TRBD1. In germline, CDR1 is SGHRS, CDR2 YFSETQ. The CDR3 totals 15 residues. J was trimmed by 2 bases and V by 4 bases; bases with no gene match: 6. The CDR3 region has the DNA TGCGCCAGCAGCGGGGACAGGGAGGAGAACTATGGCTACACCTTC. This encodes CASSGDREENYGYTF.